Each of the 31 T cell receptor beta chains below was sequenced from the same sample in a study of blood T cell repertoires in COVID-19 (dated by TCRdb to the early 2020s). Libraries were built with the immunoSEQ multiplex PCR assay. TCRdb carries this immuneACCESS record with in-frame sequences only. Its versions omit some clonotypes, under half of them owing to an unresolved V gene in the studies checked, with the rest unexplained. Present in this sample are approximately 260,000 clones, nearly 90% of which were seen just once. The ten largest clones add up to 2% to 2.5% of the sample. The sample comprised peripheral blood. Every receptor here comes from a woman in her 40s who had recovered from COVID-19.

The rearrangement links TRBV18 to TRBJ1-6, with 8 bases lining up with TRBD1. V trimming: 8 bases; J trimming: 7 bases; junction bases outside the gene matches: 13. The germline V gene has CDR1 KGHSH and CDR2 LQKENI. This CDR3 region has 16 residues. The CDR3 sequence: CASQRDTGGQNSPLHF. The DNA for the CDR3 is TGTGCCAGCCAAAGAGACACAGGGGGGCAGAATTCACCCCTCCACTTT.

The V gene is TRBV10-3, the J gene TRBJ1-4; 9 bases match TRBD1. J was trimmed by 3 bases and V by 0 bases; bases with no gene match: 11. Germline loops: CDR1 ENHRY, CDR2 SYGVKD. The CDR3 has 19 amino acids. CDR3 in amino acids: CAISESAGQGNTANEKLFF. In DNA form, the CDR3 reads TGTGCCATCAGTGAGTCCGCGGGACAGGGAAATACGGCTAATGAAAAACTGTTTTTT.

The chain carries TRBV6-1 and TRBJ2-7, with 8 bases fitting TRBD1. CDR1 is MNHNS, CDR2 SASEGT, per germline. The CDR3 is made up of 15 amino acids. V was clipped by 2 bases and J by 2 bases; unmatched bases: 5. This CDR3 reads CASSETAGGTYEQYF. CDR3 nucleotide sequence: TGTGCCAGCAGTGAAACGGCAGGGGGCACCTACGAGCAGTACTTC.

The genes are TRBV28 and TRBJ1-2; D possibly corresponds to TRBD1 (5 bases). The CDR3 is made up of 15 amino acids. Germline V lookup: CDR1 MDHEN, CDR2 SYDVKM. The V and J ends lost 5 bases and 6 bases respectively, with 19 bases between them. The CDR3 spells CASSHLTGGRDGYTF. CDR3 coding DNA: TGTGCCAGCAGTCACCTCACGGGGGGTCGAGATGGCTACACCTTC.

CDR3 sequence reads: CASSLRRQGRIGGETQYF. Here the CDR3 DNA reads TGTGCCAGCAGTTTACGGAGACAGGGGAGAATAGGAGGAGAGACCCAGTACTTC. The V and J genes are TRBV27 and TRBJ2-5; TRBD1 matches at 8 bases. The CDR3 has 18 amino acids. Germline lookup yields CDR1 MNHEY and CDR2 SMNVEV (reference sequence). V trimming: 2 bases; J trimming: 4 bases; junction bases outside the gene matches: 15.

The chain recombines TRBV11-2 with TRBJ1-6; D is possibly TRBD1 (5 bases). Trimming cost V 4 bases and J 7 bases, with 14 bases left between them. This CDR3 region has 15 residues. The V gene's germline CDR1 is SGHAT and CDR2 FQNNGV. The DNA for the CDR3 is TGTGCCAGCAGCTCGCATTCAGGGAGGAATTCACCCCTCCACTTT. Translating it yields CASSSHSGRNSPLHF.

This chain connects TRBV7-2 to TRBJ2-7; no reliable D call. The CDR3 has 15 amino acids. Germline-derived CDR1 and CDR2 are SGHTA and FQGNSA. V was cut by 5 bases and J by 3 bases, with 17 bases left in between. The CDR3: CASSLQLGEVYEQYF. The DNA for the CDR3 is TGTGCCAGCAGCCTCCAGTTGGGTGAGGTCTACGAGCAGTACTTC.

This clone was seen just once. This chain uses TRBV6-5 with TRBJ1-4, with a weak D call TRBD1 (6 bases). CDR3 size: 14 residues. The V end lost 6 bases, the J end lost 7 bases, and 15 bases lay between the germline ends. In germline, CDR1 is MNHEY, CDR2 SVGAGI. CDR3 sequence (DNA): TGTGCCAGCAGGCCCCAGGGGCCGGGTGAAAAACTGTTTTTT. Translated, it gives CASRPQGPGEKLFF.

The J gene is TRBJ2-3, the V gene TRBV6-2 or TRBV6-3; 14 nucleotides line up with TRBD2. Germline CDR1 and CDR2: MNHEY and SVGEGT. The ends lost 5 bases at V and 5 bases at J; junction bases unmatched: 6. This CDR3 is built from 16 residues. CDR3 protein: CASSTGLAGAGDTQYF. Here the CDR3 DNA reads TGTGCCAGCAGTACGGGACTAGCGGGGGCCGGAGATACGCAGTATTTT.

This clone was seen more than once but under ten times. The chain recombines TRBV27 with TRBJ2-2, with 7 bases identical to TRBD1. V dropped 6 bases and J dropped 6; count of bases not matched to a gene: 10. CDR1 MNHEY and CDR2 SMNVEV come from the germline V gene (reference sequence). The CDR3 sequence is 15 residues long. The CDR3 nucleotides are TGTGCCAGCAGGTCCAGGAGACAGGGTGCCGGGGAGCTGTTTTTT. Protein: CASRSRRQGAGELFF.

The genes are TRBV19 and TRBJ1-2; no definite D call. Germline CDR1 reads LNHDA; CDR2 reads SQIVND (reference sequence). The V end was cut by 7 bases, the J end by 4 bases, with 16 bases between. The CDR3 loop spans 14 amino acids. The CDR3 DNA follows: TGTGCCAGTACTCCTGTCGGGAAGGCCTATGGCTACACCTTC. Residues: CASTPVGKAYGYTF.

V is TRBV5-1 and J is TRBJ1-1, with 10 bases lining up with TRBD1. CDR3 length equals 16 residues. The V and J ends lost 4 bases and 4 bases, in that order; junction bases with no gene match: 10. CDR1 and CDR2 (germline): SGHRS, YFSETQ. CDR3 loop: CASSPRGTGAATEAFF. The CDR3 DNA sequence: TGCGCCAGCAGCCCGCGTGGGACAGGGGCTGCCACTGAAGCTTTCTTT.

In this sample, this clone turned up a few times. The rearrangement joins TRBV24-1 to TRBJ1-2, with a tentative D call TRBD1 (6 bases). There are 13 residues in the CDR3. The germline V and J ends were trimmed by 7 bases and 8 bases, with 16 bases remaining between them. CDR1 and CDR2 (germline): KGHDR, SFDVKD. This chain's CDR3 is CATSRLAGEGYTF. DNA of the CDR3: TGTGCCACCAGCAGGTTGGCAGGGGAAGGCTACACCTTC.

This clone was observed a single time. This chain links TRBV19 with TRBJ1-5, with D unclear. This CDR3 region has 15 residues. The V end was cut by 3 bases, the J end by 7 bases, with 16 bases between. Germline loops: CDR1 LNHDA, CDR2 SQIVND (reference sequence). CDR3 in DNA: TGTGCCAGTAGTATCAGACAAGGCCTAAACCAGCCCCAGCATTTT. This sequence encodes CASSIRQGLNQPQHF.

V usage is TRBV9 and J usage is TRBJ2-2; a possible D gene is TRBD1 (6 bases). The V and J ends lost 0 bases and 4 bases respectively, with 13 bases between them. Germline CDR1 reads SGDLS; CDR2 reads YYNGEE. The CDR3 runs 16 residues. CDR3 region: CASSVGGRGGTGELFF. CDR3 DNA: TGTGCCAGCAGCGTAGGGGGCAGGGGTGGCACCGGGGAGCTGTTTTTT.

This clone was observed a single time. CDR3 protein: CATSRERGQFYEQYF. The CDR3 DNA follows: TGTGCCACCAGCAGAGAAAGGGGACAGTTCTACGAGCAGTACTTC. The chain is built from TRBV15 and TRBJ2-7; 7 bases fit TRBD1. CDR3 length: 15 residues. V shed 0 bases and J 3 bases; nucleotides not matched to a gene: 5. The germline V gene has CDR1 LNHNV and CDR2 YYDKDF (reference sequence).

The rearrangement uses TRBV11-1 and TRBJ2-5; 8 bases map to TRBD2. V shed 5 bases, J shed 5 bases, and the junction held 4 bases outside the gene matches. From germline, CDR1 is SGHAT and CDR2 FQDESV (reference sequence). CDR3 length: 13 amino acids. The CDR3 sequence: CASSDSGKETQYF. DNA for the CDR3: TGTGCCAGCAGCGATAGCGGGAAGGAGACCCAGTACTTC. The full variable domain, completed using reference TRBV11-1 and TRBJ2-5, is EAEVAQSPRYKITEKSQAVAFWCDPISGHATLYWYRQILGQGPELLVQFQDESVVDDSQLPKDRFSAERLKGVDSTLKIQPAELGDSAMYLCASSDSGKETQYFGPGTRLLVL.

This clone has only a few counts. This sequence joins TRBV2 and TRBJ1-6; TRBD1 matches 11 bases. Losses at the gene ends were 8 bases for V and 5 bases for J; bases not matched to a gene: 8. The CDR3 covers 16 residues. The germline CDR1 and CDR2 sequences are SNHLY and FYNNEI. The CDR3 sequence is CASSDRGPKDNSPLHF. As DNA, the CDR3 is TGTGCCAGCTCGGACAGGGGGCCCAAGGATAATTCACCCCTCCACTTT. The full variable domain, with the rest looked up from reference TRBV2 and TRBJ1-6, is EPEVTQTPSHQVTQMGQEVILRCVPISNHLYFYWYRQILGQKVEFLVSFYNNEISEKSEIFDDQFSVERPDGSNFTLKIRSTKLEDSAMYFCASSDRGPKDNSPLHFGNGTRLTVT.

This clone was found once. The CDR3 DNA reads as TGTGCCAGTAGTCGACGGGAAGAGACCCAGTACTTC. It yields the protein CASSRREETQYF. This chain joins TRBV19 and TRBJ2-5, with D uncertain. CDR1 LNHDA and CDR2 SQIVND come from the germline V gene (reference sequence). V was cut by 5 bases and J by 3 bases, with 7 bases left in between. The CDR3 contains 12 residues. The complete variable domain, with remaining parts taken from reference TRBV19 and TRBJ2-5, reads DGGITQSPKYLFRKEGQNVTLSCEQNLNHDAMYWYRQDPGQGLRLIYYSQIVNDFQKGDIAEGYSVSREKKESFPLTVTSAQKNPTAFYLCASSRREETQYFGPGTRLLVL.

The chain employs TRBV6-1 and TRBJ1-3; D remains unclear. V was pared by 0 bases and J by 0 bases, with 18 bases between. CDR1 is MNHNS, CDR2 SASEGT, per germline. The CDR3 spans 19 residues. This chain's CDR3 is CASSEAYSSYLFSGNTIYF. The CDR3 DNA sequence: TGTGCCAGCAGTGAAGCTTACAGCTCTTACCTATTCTCTGGAAACACCATATATTTT.

The V and J genes are TRBV5-8 and TRBJ1-5, with a tentative D call TRBD1 (5 bases). The length of the CDR3 is 15 residues. Trimming took 4 bases from V and 1 from J, leaving 12 bases between them. The germline V gene has CDR1 SGHTS and CDR2 YDEGEE. The CDR3 sequence is CASSPRVGSNQPQHF. In nucleotides, the CDR3 is TGTGCCAGCAGCCCCAGGGTTGGGAGCAATCAGCCCCAGCATTTT.

The genes are TRBV5-4 and TRBJ2-6; D might be TRBD2 (6 bases). The CDR3 consists of 17 residues. Deletions cut 6 bases from V and 0 bases from J, with 16 bases between. The germline V gene encodes CDR1 SGHNT and CDR2 YYREEE (reference sequence). CDR3 DNA: TGTGCCAGCACACCCGGGACTTATCACTCTGGGGCCAACGTCCTGACTTTC. Protein: CASTPGTYHSGANVLTF.

The chain employs TRBV11-2 and TRBJ1-2, with 7 bases fitting TRBD1. V lost 5 bases and J lost 8; bases outside the gene matches: 8. The CDR3 has 13 residues. Germline CDR1 SGHAT, CDR2 FQNNGV. The CDR3 spells CASSQDRAYGYTF. The CDR3, as DNA: TGTGCCAGCAGCCAAGACAGGGCGTACGGCTACACCTTC.

This clone has more than one count but fewer than ten. This chain joins TRBV7-9 and TRBJ2-5; no clear D. The CDR3 spans 13 residues. Trimming took off 5 bases at V and 3 bases at J, with 10 bases between the two ends. Germline V CDR1 and CDR2: SEHNR, FQNEAQ (reference sequence). The CDR3 DNA follows: TGTGCCAGCAGCCCGCTGTCGGAAGAGACCCAGTACTTC. Protein sequence: CASSPLSEETQYF.

The chain is built from TRBV5-6 and TRBJ2-7, with D perhaps matching TRBD1 (5 bases). Germline CDR1 and CDR2: SGHDT and YYEEEE. The ends were cut back, 0 bases at V and 2 bases at J, with 12 bases in the middle. This CDR3 has 15 residues. The CDR3 here is CASSLAGRGAYEQYF. DNA of the CDR3: TGTGCCAGCAGCTTGGCCGGAAGGGGCGCCTACGAGCAGTACTTC.

The chain has TRBV30 and TRBJ1-2, with D unclear. This CDR3 spans 14 amino acids. From germline, CDR1 is GTSNPN and CDR2 SVGIG (reference sequence). The V end lost 4 bases, the J end lost 3 bases, and 15 bases lay between the germline ends. The CDR3 sequence: CAWTIAGRHYGYTF. For the CDR3, the DNA is TGTGCCTGGACCATCGCGGGTAGGCACTATGGCTACACCTTC.

J is TRBJ2-7 and V is TRBV7-8, with 7 bases lining up with TRBD1. The CDR3 contains 14 residues. CDR1 SGHVS and CDR2 FQNEAQ come from the germline V gene. V lost 5 bases and J lost 2; bases outside the gene matches: 6. Here the CDR3 reads CASSLDRATYEQYF. As DNA, the CDR3 is TGTGCCAGCAGCCTCGACAGGGCTACCTACGAGCAGTACTTC.

J is TRBJ1-2 and V is TRBV28; 10 nucleotides align to TRBD1. Germline V CDR1 and CDR2: MDHEN, SYDVKM. With 7 bases clipped from V and 7 bases from J, the junction kept 6 bases outside the gene matches. There are 13 residues in the CDR3. The CDR3 reads CASTRQGAFGYTF. In nucleotides, the CDR3 is TGTGCCAGCACCAGACAGGGGGCGTTTGGCTACACCTTC.

V usage is TRBV7-9 and J usage is TRBJ2-7; 10 bases fit TRBD2. CDR3 length: 16 amino acids. V lost 5 bases to trimming and J lost 6 bases; unmatched junction nucleotides: 13. The V gene's germline CDR1 is SEHNR and CDR2 FQNEAQ (reference sequence). For the CDR3, the DNA is TGTGCCAGCAGCCCAATTACTAGCGGGGCGTTGGTCGAGCAGTACTTC. Protein: CASSPITSGALVEQYF.

V usage is TRBV5-1 and J usage is TRBJ2-7; 8 bases map to TRBD1. The CDR3 is 12 residues long. Germline values: CDR1 SGHRS, CDR2 YFSETQ. V lost 4 bases and J lost 10; bases outside the gene matches: 7. The CDR3 nucleotides read TGCGCCAGCAGCCTGGACAGGGCCCAACAGTACTTC. Its translation: CASSLDRAQQYF.

About this clone: The sample has other DNA sequences that encode this CDR3 too. The gene calls are TRBV6-2 or TRBV6-3 and TRBJ1-5; the match to TRBD1 covers 8 bases. Trimming took 1 base from V and 2 from J; bases not matched to a gene: 1. Germline values: CDR1 MNHEY, CDR2 SVGEGT. The CDR3 spans 15 residues. DNA for the CDR3: TGTGCCAGCAGTTACTTACAGGGGGGCAATCAGCCCCAGCATTTT. Amino acids: CASSYLQGGNQPQHF.